These 5 T cell receptor beta chains share one sample of origin, sequenced in a study of blood T cell repertoires in COVID-19. Generated by immunoSEQ multiplex PCR, the TCRdb table keeps only in-frame clones and is missing some. The sample holds some 250,000 clones; approximately 84% are singletons and the top ten take about 15%. The sequencing sample was made of PBMCs or T cells enriched from blood (not recorded which). The receptors stem from a man aged 40-50 years who had recovered from COVID-19.

This chain uses TRBV7-3 with TRBJ2-7; 9 bases line up with TRBD1. The junction had 7 bases not matched to a gene; V was cut back by 2 bases and J by 5 bases. There are 15 residues in the CDR3. In germline, CDR1 is SGHTA, CDR2 FQGTGA. CDR3 sequence reads: CASSLLGTGKDEQYF. The CDR3 DNA follows: TGTGCCAGCAGCTTATTAGGGACAGGGAAGGACGAGCAGTACTTC.

Worth noting for this clone: Different DNA sequences within this sample yield the same CDR3. The chain employs TRBV12-3 or TRBV12-4 and TRBJ1-1, with D perhaps TRBD1 (6 bases). V gave up 2 bases and J gave up 4 bases, with 8 bases separating them. The CDR3 loop spans 13 amino acids. The CDR3 reads CASSLKGGTEAFF. The CDR3 bases are TGTGCCAGCAGTTTAAAAGGGGGCACTGAAGCTTTCTTT.

The J gene is TRBJ1-4, the V gene TRBV7-2; 10 bases align to TRBD1. V lost 1 base to trimming and J lost 8 bases; unmatched junction nucleotides: 4. Germline CDR1 reads SGHTA; CDR2 reads FQGNSA. The length of the CDR3 is 15 residues. CDR3 nucleotides: TGTGCCAGCAGCTTAGTTGGACAGGGGGGCGAAAAACTGTTTTTT. Its translation: CASSLVGQGGEKLFF.

V and J are TRBV4-3 and TRBJ1-4, with D perhaps matching TRBD1 (6 bases). Germline assignment: CDR1 LGHNA and CDR2 YSLEER. Trimming took 3 bases from V and 2 from J, leaving 13 bases between them. The CDR3 consists of 16 residues. The CDR3: CASSQPGESTNEKLFF. The DNA of the CDR3 is TGCGCCAGCAGCCAGCCAGGGGAATCGACTAATGAAAAACTGTTTTTT.

This chain uses TRBV6-2 or TRBV6-3 with TRBJ1-1; TRBD1 agrees at 8 bases. Germline-derived CDR1 and CDR2 are MNHEY and SVGEGT. The CDR3 spans 14 residues. V shed 6 bases, J shed 5 bases, and the junction held 8 bases outside the gene matches. CDR3 nucleotide sequence: TGTGCCAGCAGGTACCAGGGGGCGCAGACTGAAGCTTTCTTT. Translating gives CASRYQGAQTEAFF.